These 7 T cell receptor beta chains originate from one sample sequenced in a study of cytomegalovirus exposure and HLA in healthy donors. Libraries were prepared by immunoSEQ multiplex PCR; TCRdb keeps only in-frame clonotypes and omits some of them. The sample contains approximately 150,000 clones, around nine tenths of which appear only once. What was sequenced was PBMCs. Source of these receptors: a woman aged 30 to 39 in good health and CMV-seronegative.

The genes are TRBV29-1 and TRBJ2-1; a possible D gene is TRBD2 (5 bases). V dropped 5 bases and J dropped 1 base, with 24 bases sitting between them. The CDR3 is 18 amino acids. Looked up from germline, CDR1 is SQVTM and CDR2 is ANQGSEA. DNA of the CDR3: TGCAGCGTTCGACTACCGACTCAGATTAGTTTATCCTACAATGAGCAGTTCTTC. It specifies CSVRLPTQISLSYNEQFF.

This clone was counted once. This rearrangement joins TRBV2 to TRBJ2-3; possible D gene TRBD1, 6 bases. Deletions cut 7 bases from V and 4 bases from J, with 15 bases between. Germline V gene data show CDR1 as SNHLY and CDR2 as FYNNEI. The CDR3 spans 14 residues. For the CDR3, the DNA is TGTGCCAGCACCAGCGACAGGAATCCAGATACGCAGTATTTT. Translating it yields CASTSDRNPDTQYF.

The V call is TRBV18, the J call TRBJ2-1; maybe TRBD2 (7 bases). This CDR3 spans 16 amino acids. Trimming shortened V by 0 bases and J by 9 bases, and 18 bases separated the two germline ends. The V gene's germline CDR1 is KGHSH and CDR2 LQKENI. The CDR3 sequence: CASSPPVGGPGSEQFF. CDR3 in DNA: TGTGCCAGCTCACCACCGGTGGGGGGGCCGGGTAGTGAGCAGTTCTTC.

The gene calls are TRBV6-1 and TRBJ2-7; D ambiguous. The V gene's germline CDR1 is MNHNS and CDR2 SASEGT. The CDR3 sequence is 17 residues long. V lost 2 bases, J lost 9 bases, and 26 bases lay in between. This CDR3 is CASSESPAASYTLGQYF. The CDR3 DNA is TGTGCCAGCAGTGAATCCCCGGCGGCAAGCTACACCCTTGGGCAGTACTTC.

The chain is built from TRBV7-8 and TRBJ2-2; 8 positions match TRBD2. Germline-derived CDR1 and CDR2 are SGHVS and FQNEAQ. The V segment lost 1 base and the J segment 6 bases; nucleotides outside the gene matches: 1. The CDR3 sequence is 14 residues long. CDR3 region: CASSLVAGSGELFF. The CDR3 DNA is TGTGCCAGCAGCTTAGTAGCGGGGTCCGGGGAGCTGTTTTTT.

The chain has TRBV4-2 and TRBJ2-4; 8 nucleotides line up with TRBD2. V gave up 0 bases and J gave up 1 base; unmatched junction bases: 8. This CDR3 comprises 18 residues. Germline V gene data show CDR1 as LGHNA and CDR2 as YNFKEQ. The CDR3 sequence: CASSQDLSGGPAKNIQYF. The CDR3 coding sequence is TGTGCCAGCAGCCAAGACTTATCGGGGGGGCCGGCCAAAAACATTCAGTACTTC.

This clone was recorded only once. The CDR3 sequence is CASSSRQGAGGNTIYF. The CDR3, as DNA: TGTGCCAGCAGCTCTCGACAGGGGGCGGGAGGAAACACCATATATTTT. The chain couples TRBV7-2 to TRBJ1-3; 10 bases are a match to TRBD1. Germline trimming cut 4 bases from V and 4 bases from J; bases unmatched to any gene: 7. Germline CDR1 is SGHTA and CDR2 is FQGNSA. The CDR3 sequence is 16 residues long.